The next 10 T cell receptor beta chains were all read from a single sample in a study of vaccination effects on CD4 cells after COVID-19. Antigens for these TCRs are unknown. Measured with immunoSEQ multiplex PCR; TCRdb has only the in-frame clones, and not every one. The table records roughly 61,000 clones, roughly 80% of them present only once. Sequencing was preceded by expansion of antigen-specific CD4+ T cells with viral peptide pools in the ViraFEST assay. Scientists isolated CD4+ T cells after a roughly 9-day culture period ended. The material was CD4+ T cells from PBMCs cultured with HCoV-229E spike peptides, obtained before COVID-19 vaccination. These receptors were collected from a human donor who received a COVID-19 vaccine.

The chain carries TRBV24-1 and TRBJ2-2, with D possibly being TRBD2 (6 bases). This CDR3 comprises 15 residues. The germline V gene has CDR1 KGHDR and CDR2 SFDVKD. V lost 4 bases, J lost 2 bases, and 10 bases lay in between. CDR3 nucleotide sequence: TGTGCCACCAGTGACGGGGGTCTTAACACCGGGGAGCTGTTTTTT. This codes for CATSDGGLNTGELFF.

A single count supports this clone. The genes are TRBV5-8 and TRBJ1-2; D remains ambiguous. Germline-derived CDR1 and CDR2 are SGHTS and YDEGEE. There are 13 residues in the CDR3. Between the trimmed V and J ends, which lost 3 bases and 5 bases, there was a span of 11 bases. CDR3 protein: CASSYGPIYGYTF. CDR3 nucleotide sequence: TGTGCCAGCAGCTACGGACCGATTTATGGCTACACCTTC.

This clone was counted only a few times. CDR3 bases: TGTGCCAGCAGCTATACCGGGACAGGTAAAGTGTCCGGAGCTTTCTTT. Translation gives CASSYTGTGKVSGAFF. The chain links TRBV7-2 to TRBJ1-1; 8 bases line up with TRBD1. Germline CDR1 is SGHTA and CDR2 is FQGNSA. V lost 4 bases, J lost 10 bases, and 17 bases stayed unmatched. CDR3 length equals 16 residues. The variable domain in full, with the rest retrieved from reference TRBV7-2 and TRBJ1-1, is GAGVSQSPSNKVTEKGKDVELRCDPISGHTALYWYRQSLGQGLEFLIYFQGNSAPDKSGLPSDRFSAERTGGSVSTLTIQRTQQEDSAVYLCASSYTGTGKVSGAFFGQGTRLTVV.

This rearrangement joins TRBV5-8 to TRBJ1-3; D not certain. Deletions cut 1 base from V and 4 bases from J, with 12 bases between. This CDR3 is 15 amino acids long. Germline CDR1 SGHTS, CDR2 YDEGEE. CDR3 sequence reads: CASSLYRGTGNTIYF. CDR3 nucleotide sequence: TGTGCCAGCAGCTTGTATCGGGGTACGGGAAACACCATATATTTT.

The gene calls are TRBV5-1 and TRBJ2-2; D not resolved. The CDR3 spans 14 residues. The V end lost 0 bases, the J end lost 4 bases, and 7 bases lay between the germline ends. Germline CDR1 reads SGHRS; CDR2 reads YFSETQ. CDR3 loop: CASSLVPVTGELFF. The CDR3 region has the DNA TGCGCCAGCAGCTTGGTTCCGGTCACCGGGGAGCTGTTTTTT.

The gene calls are TRBV2 and TRBJ2-1; D is perhaps TRBD1 (6 bases). Trimming took 5 bases from V and 2 from J, leaving 16 bases between them. CDR3 length equals 16 residues. Per the germline V gene, CDR1 is SNHLY and CDR2 is FYNNEI. The CDR3 sequence: CASSRGTPGTYNEQFF. CDR3 DNA sequence: TGTGCCAGCAGTCGAGGGACACCCGGGACCTACAATGAGCAGTTCTTC.

This chain joins TRBV11-2 and TRBJ2-7; 12 nucleotides match TRBD2. This CDR3 region has 15 residues. V shed 5 bases, J shed 2 bases, and the junction held 4 bases outside the gene matches. Germline CDR1 is SGHAT and CDR2 is FQNNGV. The CDR3 region has the DNA TGTGCCAGCAGCCTCGGACTAGCGGGGCCCTACGAGCAGTACGTC. This sequence encodes CASSLGLAGPYEQYV.

The chain has TRBV5-1 and TRBJ2-5; D uncertain. The V and J ends lost 7 bases and 2 bases respectively, with 12 bases between them. This CDR3 is built from 13 residues. Germline CDR1 is SGHRS and CDR2 is YFSETQ. The CDR3: CASLSTEQETQYF. CDR3 in DNA: TGCGCCAGCCTCTCGACGGAGCAAGAGACCCAGTACTTC.

This clone was seen just once. This sequence joins TRBV9 and TRBJ2-3; TRBD2 matches 9 bases. Germline loops: CDR1 SGDLS, CDR2 YYNGEE. J lost 0 bases, V lost 4 bases, and 6 bases had no gene match. CDR3 length: 16 residues. CDR3 residues: CASSPRLAVSTDTQYF. The DNA for the CDR3 is TGTGCCAGCAGCCCCCGACTAGCGGTTAGCACAGATACGCAGTATTTT.

In this sample, this clone turned up once. V usage is TRBV24-1 and J usage is TRBJ2-5, with TRBD1 matching over 9 bases. Germline values: CDR1 KGHDR, CDR2 SFDVKD. The junction had 7 bases not matched to a gene; V was cut back by 4 bases and J by 5 bases. The CDR3 spans 15 residues. As DNA, the CDR3 is TGTGCCACCAGTGAATCCGGACAGGGGTCGGAGACCCAGTACTTC. This encodes CATSESGQGSETQYF.